A selection of T cell receptor beta chains follows, all from one sample in a study of T cell responses to AZD1222 COVID-19 vaccine. Sequencing was performed with immunoSEQ multiplex PCR; in TCRdb, only in-frame clones are kept and a portion is missing. The sample lists some 130,000 clones, roughly 82% occurring once. The material sequenced was peripheral blood, taken on day 0 of AZD1222 vaccination. All receptors derive from an adult in good health. Each CDR3 is given with its conserved first and last residue. The order of the fields is V gene, D gene, J gene, clone size, CDR3 DNA, CDR3 protein. The D gene is left open where the match is weak. The size of a clone is reported for some rows only, either as once, few or many, or as a class for expanded clones.

TRBV5-1	.	TRBJ1-2	.	TGCGCCAGCAGGCTGACACTTCAAGGGTATGGCTACACCTTC	CASRLTLQGYGYTF
TRBV7-2	.	TRBJ1-5	.	TGTGCCAGCAGCTTAGTAAGACACCAGCCCCAGCATTTT	CASSLVRHQPQHF
TRBV7-2	.	TRBJ2-2	.	TGTGCCAGCAGCTCGAGACAGTTGAACACCGGGGAGCTGTTTTTT	CASSSRQLNTGELFF
TRBV29-1	.	TRBJ2-2	.	TGCAGCGTTACCCGAGGAGGACGGGAGCTGTTTTTT	CSVTRGGRELFF
TRBV30	TRBD1	TRBJ1-1	once	TGTGCCTGGAGTGTACAGGGGGGCTTTGAGGCTTTCTTT	CAWSVQGGFEAFF
TRBV6-5	.	TRBJ1-5	.	TGTGCCAGCATTCCGGGAGGTAGTAGCAATCAGCCCCAGCATTTT	CASIPGGSSNQPQHF
TRBV10-2	TRBD1	TRBJ1-2	.	TGCGCCAGCAGCAGGGGGTCAGATGGCTATGGCTACACCTTC	CASSRGSDGYGYTF
TRBV6-5	.	TRBJ1-2	.	TGTGCCAGCAGCCCCCAGGTTCCTCTTGGCTACACCTTC	CASSPQVPLGYTF
TRBV7-9	TRBD1	TRBJ2-7	few	TGTGCCAGCAGCTCGGGACAGTACTACGAGCAGTACTTC	CASSSGQYYEQYF
TRBV28	.	TRBJ2-3	.	TGTGCCAGCAGTGAACCTCCGATCACAGATACGCAGTATTTT	CASSEPPITDTQYF
TRBV4-1	TRBD1	TRBJ1-2	.	TGCGCCAGCAGCCAAGGAGGGACAGGGACACTCTATGGCTACACCTTC	CASSQGGTGTLYGYTF
TRBV27	TRBD2	TRBJ2-3	.	TGTGCCAGCAGTCCCTGGGCGGGGGGGGAAGATACGCAGTATTTT	CASSPWAGGEDTQYF
TRBV23-1	TRBD1	TRBJ1-5	.	TGCGCCAGCACCCAACATCAAGTGGGACAGGGGGGACTGAGGAATCAGCCCCAGCATTTT	CASTQHQVGQGGLRNQPQHF
TRBV30	TRBD2	TRBJ2-3	.	TGTGCCTGGACTAAGCGGGGGGCTTCAGATACGCAGTATTTT	CAWTKRGASDTQYF
TRBV5-4	.	TRBJ1-6	.	TGTGCCAGCAGCTTGGATCCGGGCAGACCTACTTCACCCCTCCACTTT	CASSLDPGRPTSPLHF
TRBV28	TRBD1	TRBJ1-5	.	TGTGCCAGCAGTTTGATGGGACAGGGGGGGGTGCGCAATCAGCCCCAGCATTTT	CASSLMGQGGVRNQPQHF
TRBV30	.	TRBJ1-5	.	TGTGCCTGGAGTGAGGGCAACAATCAGCCCCAGCATTTT	CAWSEGNNQPQHF
TRBV30	.	TRBJ1-5	.	TGTGCCTGGAGTTCGGGGATGGCCAATCAGCCCCAGCATTTT	CAWSSGMANQPQHF
TRBV2	.	TRBJ2-1	.	TGTGCCAGCAAGCCTTCGGGCAGGGATAATGAGCAGTTCTTC	CASKPSGRDNEQFF
TRBV6-6	TRBD1	TRBJ1-2	.	TGTGCCAGCAGTTCCGCGGGACAGGGCTACTATGGCTACACCTTC	CASSSAGQGYYGYTF
TRBV10-2	.	TRBJ1-1	once	TGCGCCAGCAGTGACCCCGCTGAAGCTTTCTTT	CASSDPAEAFF
TRBV27	.	TRBJ1-1	.	TGTGCCAGCACCGATATATCTTTGGGGAACACTGAAGCTTTCTTT	CASTDISLGNTEAFF
TRBV4-1	.	TRBJ1-1	.	TGCGCCAGCAGCCAAGCAGGGCAGGACACTGAAGCTTTCTTT	CASSQAGQDTEAFF
TRBV5-1	.	TRBJ2-6	.	TGCGCCAGCAGCTCGGGGGACCCAAGGGAGGGGGAGGCGACCGGGGCCAACGTCCTGACTTTC	CASSSGDPREGEATGANVLTF
TRBV28	.	TRBJ1-2	.	TGTGCCAGCAGTTTAATCTGGATCTCTGGCTACACCTTC	CASSLIWISGYTF
TRBV6-2/TRBV6-3	.	TRBJ1-4	.	TGTGCCAGCAGTCTGGACCTTTGGACTAATGAAAAACTGTTTTTT	CASSLDLWTNEKLFF
TRBV7-8	.	TRBJ2-5	.	TGTGCCAGCAGCTCCGTGGCGGAGACCCAGTACTTC	CASSSVAETQYF
TRBV6-5	TRBD1	TRBJ1-3	.	TGTGCCAGCAGTTACTACCAGGGGGGCACCATATATTTT	CASSYYQGGTIYF
TRBV30	.	TRBJ2-7	.	TGTGCCTGGAGTCCCGGAGGGGCTAATCCCCAAGCCTACGAGCAGTACTTC	CAWSPGGANPQAYEQYF
TRBV10-3	.	TRBJ2-7	.	TGTGCCACTGGAGGGGGCATCTACGAGCAGTACTTC	CATGGGIYEQYF
TRBV5-1	.	TRBJ1-4	few	TGCGCCAGCAGCTTGGGGGGGTCAGCCACGCGGGCAACTAATGAAAAACTGTTTTTT	CASSLGGSATRATNEKLFF
TRBV27	TRBD1	TRBJ2-7	.	TGTGCCAGCAGTCCCCGGGACAGGGCAGATGAGCAGTACTTC	CASSPRDRADEQYF
TRBV30	.	TRBJ1-3	.	TGTGCCTGGAGTACTGGAAACACCATATATTTT	CAWSTGNTIYF
TRBV5-6	.	TRBJ1-4	.	TGTGCCAGCAGCGTGAGGACGGCCAGAGCAACTAATGAAAAACTGTTTTTT	CASSVRTARATNEKLFF
TRBV28	.	TRBJ1-2	.	TGTGCCAGCAGTTCCTCAAGACGGGTTAATAACTATGGCTACACCTTC	CASSSSRRVNNYGYTF
TRBV3-1/TRBV3-2	.	TRBJ1-2	.	TGTGCCAGCAGCCCCCTATCGAAGGGGGGCGGCTACACCTTC	CASSPLSKGGGYTF
TRBV19	TRBD1	TRBJ1-5	.	TGTGCCAGTAGTATAGGTCGACAGGGGATTAGCAATCAGCCCCAGCATTTT	CASSIGRQGISNQPQHF
TRBV30	TRBD2	TRBJ2-1	.	TGTGCCTGGAGATGGACTAGCGGGGGCCCTTGGGGGTCCTACAATGAGCAGTTCTTC	CAWRWTSGGPWGSYNEQFF
TRBV3-1/TRBV3-2	.	TRBJ1-2	.	TGTGCCAGCAGCCAAGCCAACGCTAACTATGGCTACACCTTC	CASSQANANYGYTF
TRBV2	.	TRBJ1-5	.	TGTGCCACCAAACAGGCCCTAGACAATCAGCCCCAGCATTTT	CATKQALDNQPQHF
TRBV7-9	TRBD2	TRBJ2-1	.	TGTGCCAGCAGCATCCTAGCGGGCCTCTACAATGAGCAGTTCTTC	CASSILAGLYNEQFF
TRBV30	.	TRBJ1-2	.	TGTGCCTGGAGTGCCACAGGAGCCTATGGCTACACCTTC	CAWSATGAYGYTF
TRBV19	.	TRBJ1-6	once	TGTGCCAGTTTGGCGAGCTCCTATAATTCACCCCTCCACTTT	CASLASSYNSPLHF